The clone carrying this T cell receptor (beta chain) has just a few counts. Germline lookup yields CDR1 KGHDR and CDR2 SFDVKD. V was pared by 10 bases and J by 0 bases, with 14 bases of the junction left unmatched. The CDR3 has 17 amino acids. The data are from a study of T-cell memory formation after mild COVID-19. Looking at the study overall: Clusters of TCRs were largely donor specific.

TCR alpha and TCR beta cDNA libraries with sample barcodes and UMIs came from 5'RACE using constant-segment primers. TCRdb re-derived calls from the 5' RACE reads in MiXCR, one entry per CDR3 protein. Altogether approximately 100,000 distinct CDR3 sequences are present, 17% being singletons, with the ten largest covering less than 35%. Sequencing was performed on PBMCs or a T cell subset sorted from them (not recorded which). The TCR was taken from an adult woman who had mild COVID-19 (a few samples of this study predate the infection). Cell type and time point are not known. The J gene is TRBJ2-5, the V gene TRBV24-1; TRBD1 aligns across 9 bases. CDR3 sequence: CATSPRDREGYQETQYF. CDR3 sequence (DNA): TGTGCCACTAGTCCCCGGGACAGGGAAGGATACCAAGAGACCCAGTACTTC.